The 13 T cell receptor beta chains below come from one sample, sequenced in a study of blood T cell repertoires in COVID-19. Produced via immunoSEQ multiplex PCR; TCRdb's table is partial and in-frame only. The sample consists of about 170,000 clones, 90% of them appearing once. The sequenced sample consisted of peripheral blood. Receptors originate from a man aged 50 to 59 with acute or convalescent COVID-19.

The chain is built from TRBV20-1 and TRBJ2-2; maybe TRBD1 (6 bases). The CDR3 consists of 14 residues. The V gene's germline CDR1 is DFQATT and CDR2 SNEGSKA (reference sequence). V shed 3 bases and J shed 4 bases, with 12 bases lying between them. Here the CDR3 reads CSASPGHVTGELFF. The CDR3, as DNA: TGCAGTGCTAGTCCGGGACATGTCACCGGGGAGCTGTTTTTT.

The chain has TRBV2 and TRBJ2-7, with D perhaps matching TRBD2 (6 bases). Germline assignment: CDR1 SNHLY and CDR2 FYNNEI. This CDR3 comprises 15 residues. Trimming stripped 5 bases from V and 2 bases from J, with 16 bases between. For the CDR3, the DNA is TGTGCCAGCAGTAGGCTTCTAGCGCCGACCTACGAGCAGTACTTC. This encodes CASSRLLAPTYEQYF.

The chain couples TRBV25-1 to TRBJ2-3; TRBD2 matches at 13 bases. The trim removed 3 bases at V and 2 bases at J, leaving 5 bases unmatched. The CDR3 length is 17 residues. Germline CDR1 MGHDK, CDR2 SYGVNS. The CDR3 bases are TGTGCCAGCAGTGAGTATGGGACTAGCGGGGACACAGATACGCAGTATTTT. Protein sequence: CASSEYGTSGDTDTQYF.

In DNA form, the CDR3 reads TGTGCCAGCTCGCCCCAGGGACAGGGGATTTACAATGAGCAGTTCTTC. Translating gives CASSPQGQGIYNEQFF. This chain uses TRBV18 with TRBJ2-1; 10 nucleotides align to TRBD1. The CDR3 loop spans 16 amino acids. With 6 bases clipped from V and 4 bases from J, the junction kept 9 bases outside the gene matches. Germline loops: CDR1 KGHSH, CDR2 LQKENI.

The J gene is TRBJ1-6, the V gene TRBV3-1 (or the pseudogene TRBV3-2); TRBD1 is a possible D gene (5 bases). Germline V gene lookup returns CDR1 LGHDT and CDR2 YNNKEL (reference sequence). Trimming took off 0 bases at V and 9 bases at J, with 15 bases between the two ends. The CDR3 totals 16 residues. The chain's CDR3 is CASSQDQGTWGSPLHF. The CDR3 DNA sequence: TGTGCCAGCAGCCAAGATCAGGGAACCTGGGGTTCACCCCTCCACTTT.

V usage is TRBV28 and J usage is TRBJ2-6; unclear D gene. CDR1 is MDHEN and CDR2 is SYDVKM in the germline V gene. V was pared by 3 bases and J by 11 bases, with 11 bases between. This CDR3 is 13 amino acids long. The CDR3 sequence: CASSFGRPYVLTF. The CDR3 coding sequence is TGTGCCAGCAGTTTCGGCAGGCCCTACGTCCTGACTTTC.

The chain combines TRBV4-3 with TRBJ1-1, with 12 bases matching TRBD1. V gave up 0 bases and J gave up 7 bases; unmatched junction bases: 6. Germline V gives CDR1 LGHNA, CDR2 YSLEER. The CDR3 covers 16 residues. Here the CDR3 reads CASSQDWGQGAREAFF. For the CDR3, the DNA is TGCGCCAGCAGCCAAGATTGGGGACAGGGGGCGCGTGAAGCTTTCTTT.

The V call is TRBV5-1, the J call TRBJ1-5; 7 nucleotides match TRBD1. This CDR3 has 15 amino acids. Looked up from germline, CDR1 is SGHRS and CDR2 is YFSETQ. Trimming cost V 0 bases and J 7 bases; bases outside gene matches: 7. DNA of the CDR3: TGCGCCAGCAGCTTGGAGACAGGGACCCCCCAGCCCCAGCATTTT. Its protein product is CASSLETGTPQPQHF.

The chain links TRBV18 to TRBJ1-3, with 8 positions matching TRBD1. The CDR3 contains 16 residues. The V segment lost 3 bases and the J segment 2 bases; nucleotides outside the gene matches: 6. Per germline, CDR1 KGHSH and CDR2 LQKENI. The CDR3 sequence: CASSPRQDRAGNTIYF. In DNA, the CDR3 is TGTGCCAGCTCACCGCGGCAGGACAGGGCTGGAAACACCATATATTTT.

This clone has a handful of counts. The chain carries TRBV7-2 and TRBJ1-4; D perhaps matches TRBD1 (6 bases). Trimming removed 3 bases from V and 4 bases from J, with 9 bases in between. Per the germline V gene, CDR1 is SGHTA and CDR2 is FQGNSA. The CDR3 contains 14 residues. CDR3 residues: CASSLTGFNEKLFF. The CDR3 DNA reads as TGTGCCAGCAGCTTGACAGGTTTTAATGAAAAACTGTTTTTT. The full variable domain, its missing parts supplied by reference TRBV7-2 and TRBJ1-4, is GAGVSQSPSNKVTEKGKDVELRCDPISGHTALYWYRQSLGQGLEFLIYFQGNSAPDKSGLPSDRFSAERTGGSVSTLTIQRTQQEDSAVYLCASSLTGFNEKLFFGSGTQLSVL.

The chain recombines TRBV6-1 with TRBJ1-5; no clear D. The CDR3 has 14 residues. Germline lookup yields CDR1 MNHNS and CDR2 SASEGT. Trimming took 2 bases from V and 9 from J, leaving 14 bases between them. For the CDR3, the DNA is TGTGCCAGCAGTGAACAGTTGGCAGGTGGGCCCCAGCATTTT. Residues: CASSEQLAGGPQHF.

This sequence joins TRBV16 and TRBJ2-7; possible D gene TRBD1, 5 bases. Trimming stripped 1 base from V and 2 bases from J, with 12 bases between. The V gene's germline CDR1 is KGHSY and CDR2 FQNENV. The CDR3 runs 15 residues. This CDR3 reads CASSQFQVGAYEQYF. The CDR3 bases are TGTGCCAGCAGCCAATTTCAGGTAGGGGCCTACGAGCAGTACTTC.

V gene TRBV10-1 combines with J gene TRBJ2-3; D not resolved. Germline CDR1 WNHNN, CDR2 SYGVQD (reference sequence). Trimming shortened V by 1 base and J by 4 bases, and 9 bases separated the two germline ends. The CDR3 loop spans 14 amino acids. The CDR3 coding sequence is TGCGCCAGCAGTGAGTTCTCAGAATCAGATACGCAGTATTTT. Translated, it gives CASSEFSESDTQYF.